One and the same sample provided the 15 T cell receptor beta chains below, sequenced in a study of early T cells in non-severe SARS-CoV-2 infection. TCRdb called the 5' RACE reads again in MiXCR, with one record for every CDR3 protein. The table lists approximately 67,000 distinct CDR3 sequences, approximately 9% of them singletons. Sequenced sample: whole blood. These receptors all come from an adult who was a healthcare worker with PCR-confirmed SARS-CoV-2 infection or an uninfected control (not recorded which).

This clonotype was seen ten or more times. The chain employs TRBV29-1 and TRBJ2-3; D may match TRBD1 or TRBD2 (7 bases each). The V gene's germline CDR1 is SQVTM and CDR2 ANQGSEA. This CDR3 spans 13 amino acids. The V gene lost 8 bases and the J gene lost 3 bases, with 15 bases spanning the gap. The CDR3 protein is CSTRQGGTDTQYF. CDR3 DNA: TGCAGCACACGACAGGGAGGGACAGATACGCAGTATTTT.

This chain joins TRBV12-3 or TRBV12-4 and TRBJ2-2; 9 nucleotides line up with TRBD2. V trimming: 4 bases; J trimming: 6 bases; junction bases outside the gene matches: 9. CDR3 size: 16 residues. This CDR3 reads CASSSYSGSGAGELFF. The CDR3, as DNA: TGTGCCAGCAGTTCCTATAGCGGGAGTGGCGCCGGGGAGCTGTTTTTT.

This clonotype was found a few times. The chain joins TRBV6-1 to TRBJ2-5; 7 bases fit TRBD2. The CDR3 covers 13 residues. The germline gives CDR1 MNHNS, CDR2 SASEGT. Trimming took 6 bases from V and 4 from J; bases not matched to a gene: 5. The CDR3 is CASSSLAVETQYF. DNA of the CDR3: TGTGCCAGCAGCAGTCTAGCGGTAGAGACCCAGTACTTC.

In this sample, this clonotype turned up a few times. The CDR3 region has the DNA TGTGCCAGCAGTTACTCTGGGGGAAAATTTGAGTACGAGCAGTACTTC. This translates into CASSYSGGKFEYEQYF. The J gene is TRBJ2-7, the V gene TRBV6-6; D is tentatively TRBD1 or TRBD2 (5 bases each). The CDR3 is 16 amino acids. V was trimmed by 0 bases and J by 4 bases, leaving 16 bases between them. Germline loops: CDR1 MNHNY, CDR2 SVGAGI (reference sequence).

This clonotype was picked up many times. The rearrangement joins TRBV7-3 to TRBJ2-5; D gene uncertain. The V gene lost 5 bases and the J gene lost 1 base, with 8 bases spanning the gap. The CDR3 length is 13 residues. Looked up from germline, CDR1 is SGHTA and CDR2 is FQGTGA. The chain's CDR3 is CASSNSVQETQYF. CDR3 coding DNA: TGTGCCAGCAGCAACTCTGTCCAAGAGACCCAGTACTTC.

This clonotype was seen only a few times. This sequence joins TRBV19 and TRBJ2-7; D ambiguous. The germline gives CDR1 LNHDA, CDR2 SQIVND (reference sequence). The CDR3 has 15 residues. Trimming shortened V by 5 bases and J by 0 bases, and 14 bases separated the two germline ends. This CDR3 reads CASSARSGPSYEQYF. Here the CDR3 DNA reads TGTGCCAGTAGTGCGAGGTCAGGACCCTCCTACGAGCAGTACTTC.

This sequence joins TRBV24-1 and TRBJ2-1; 11 bases line up with TRBD2. V was pared by 4 bases and J by 7 bases, with 8 bases of the junction left unmatched. Germline loops: CDR1 KGHDR, CDR2 SFDVKD. The CDR3 has 16 amino acids. CDR3 DNA sequence: TGTGCCACCAGTGACACACTAGCGGGAGCGCGGAATGAGCAGTTCTTC. Translated, it gives CATSDTLAGARNEQFF.

This clonotype was observed many times. This chain connects TRBV5-1 to TRBJ2-7, with 13 bases that match TRBD2. V trimming: 4 bases; J trimming: 3 bases; junction bases outside the gene matches: 10. Germline CDR1 is SGHRS and CDR2 is YFSETQ. This CDR3 comprises 17 residues. The CDR3: CASSASYGTSGIYEQYF. CDR3 bases: TGCGCCAGCAGCGCGAGTTACGGGACTAGCGGGATCTACGAGCAGTACTTC.

This clonotype appeared a few times. V and J are TRBV5-5 and TRBJ2-3; D is tentatively TRBD1 or TRBD2 (5 bases each). The V and J ends lost 4 bases and 0 bases respectively, with 12 bases between them. The CDR3 runs to 15 residues. Germline lookup yields CDR1 SGHKS and CDR2 YYEKEE (reference sequence). The CDR3 is CASSLDGASTDTQYF. The CDR3 nucleotides are TGTGCCAGCAGCCTGGACGGGGCTAGCACAGATACGCAGTATTTT.

V is TRBV5-1 and J is TRBJ2-7; D ambiguous. The CDR3 has 15 residues. In germline, CDR1 is SGHRS, CDR2 YFSETQ. V was clipped by 0 bases and J by 0 bases, with 10 bases between them. In DNA, the CDR3 is TGCGCCAGCAGCTTGGACGACACGCTCTCCTACGAGCAGTACTTC. Translation: CASSLDDTLSYEQYF.

This chain uses TRBV12-3 or TRBV12-4 with TRBJ2-1; 12 bases line up with TRBD2. CDR3 length equals 16 residues. V lost 7 bases to trimming and J lost 6 bases; unmatched junction nucleotides: 10. The CDR3 DNA reads TGTGCCAGCACCCCGTCAGCTAGCGGGAGGGCCAATGAGCAGTTCTTC. Its translation is CASTPSASGRANEQFF.

This clonotype was seen a few times. The chain employs TRBV4-2 and TRBJ2-7, with D perhaps matching TRBD2 (6 bases). This CDR3 contains 15 residues. V lost 5 bases to trimming and J lost 3 bases, with 17 bases between them. Germline V lookup: CDR1 LGHNA, CDR2 YNFKEQ. The CDR3 reads CASSMEAGSNYEQYF. The CDR3 nucleotides are TGTGCCAGCAGCATGGAAGCCGGGAGCAACTACGAGCAGTACTTC.

The rearrangement links TRBV6-6 to TRBJ1-4, with D perhaps TRBD1 (5 bases). This CDR3 contains 15 residues. The V gene's germline CDR1 is MNHNY and CDR2 SVGAGI (reference sequence). V was trimmed by 6 bases and J by 6 bases, leaving 17 bases between them. The CDR3 DNA follows: TGTGCCAGCAGGACGCCCGGGCAGGGACATGAAAAACTGTTTTTT. Translation: CASRTPGQGHEKLFF.

This chain links TRBV30 with TRBJ2-7; 16 positions agree with TRBD2. Germline loops: CDR1 GTSNPN, CDR2 SVGIG (reference sequence). Trimming removed 3 bases from V and 3 bases from J; junction bases left unmatched: 8. The CDR3 totals 17 residues. The CDR3: CAWRAGTSGRARYEQYF. The CDR3 DNA reads as TGTGCCTGGAGGGCCGGGACTAGCGGGAGGGCCCGCTACGAGCAGTACTTC. The entire variable domain, with the rest obtained from reference TRBV30 and TRBJ2-7, is as follows: SQTIHQWPATLVQPVGSPLSLECTVEGTSNPNLYWYRQAAGRGLQLLFYSVGIGQISSEVPQNLSASRPQDRQFILSSKKLLLSDSGFYLCAWRAGTSGRARYEQYFGPGTRLTVT.

This sequence joins TRBV18 and TRBJ1-5; 7 bases are a match to TRBD1. The CDR3 length is 15 residues. Trimming at V came to 5 bases and at J to 1 base, leaving 5 bases not matched to a gene. CDR1 KGHSH and CDR2 LQKENI come from the germline V gene. The CDR3 protein is CASSAEQGSNQPQHF. In DNA, the CDR3 is TGTGCCAGCTCAGCGGAACAGGGGAGCAATCAGCCCCAGCATTTT.